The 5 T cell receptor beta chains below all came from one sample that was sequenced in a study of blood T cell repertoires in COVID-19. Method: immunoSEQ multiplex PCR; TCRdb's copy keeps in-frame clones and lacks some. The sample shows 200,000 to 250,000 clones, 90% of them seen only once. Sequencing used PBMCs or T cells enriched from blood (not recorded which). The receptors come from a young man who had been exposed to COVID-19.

The CDR3 here is CAWDSYGYTF. CDR3 nucleotide sequence: TGTGCCTGGGACAGCTATGGCTACACCTTC. The chain recombines TRBV30 with TRBJ1-2; possible D gene TRBD1, 5 bases. The CDR3 covers 10 residues. CDR1 GTSNPN and CDR2 SVGIG come from the germline V gene (reference sequence). Trimming took off 5 bases at V and 4 bases at J, with 5 bases between the two ends.

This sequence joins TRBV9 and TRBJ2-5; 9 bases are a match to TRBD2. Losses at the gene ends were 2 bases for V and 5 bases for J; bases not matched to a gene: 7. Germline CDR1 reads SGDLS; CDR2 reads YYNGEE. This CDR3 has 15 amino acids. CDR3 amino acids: CASSVPAGGVETQYF. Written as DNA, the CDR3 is TGTGCCAGCAGCGTCCCAGCGGGGGGAGTCGAGACCCAGTACTTC.

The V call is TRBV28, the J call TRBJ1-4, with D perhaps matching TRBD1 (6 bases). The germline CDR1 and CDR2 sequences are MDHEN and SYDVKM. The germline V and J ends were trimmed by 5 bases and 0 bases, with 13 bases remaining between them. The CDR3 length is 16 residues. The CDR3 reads CASSVQGYATNEKLFF. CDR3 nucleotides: TGTGCCAGCAGTGTGCAGGGGTATGCAACTAATGAAAAACTGTTTTTT.

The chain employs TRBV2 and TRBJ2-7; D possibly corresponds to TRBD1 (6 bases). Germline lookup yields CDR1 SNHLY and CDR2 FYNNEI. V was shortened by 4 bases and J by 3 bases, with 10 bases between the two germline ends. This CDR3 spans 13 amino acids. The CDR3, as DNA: TGTGCCAGCAGTGGGGGCAGGGGCTACGAGCAGTACTTC. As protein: CASSGGRGYEQYF. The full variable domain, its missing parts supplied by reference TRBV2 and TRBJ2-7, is EPEVTQTPSHQVTQMGQEVILRCVPISNHLYFYWYRQILGQKVEFLVSFYNNEISEKSEIFDDQFSVERPDGSNFTLKIRSTKLEDSAMYFCASSGGRGYEQYFGPGTRLTVT.

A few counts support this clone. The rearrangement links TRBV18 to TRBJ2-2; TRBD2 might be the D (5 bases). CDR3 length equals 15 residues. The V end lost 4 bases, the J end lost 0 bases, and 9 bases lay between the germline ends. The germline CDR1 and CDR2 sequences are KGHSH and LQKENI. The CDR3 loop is CASSRTAANTGELFF. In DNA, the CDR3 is TGTGCCAGCTCACGGACTGCCGCGAACACCGGGGAGCTGTTTTTT.